What follows are 20 T cell receptor beta chains derived from one specimen sequenced in a study of T cells in women clearing cervical HPV infection. Repertoires were generated with immunoSEQ multiplex PCR, while TCRdb's copy carries only in-frame clones and drops some. The table counts some 39,000 clones; 1.7% lies in the top ten. Sequenced input: blood buffy coat. The receptor set was obtained from a woman between 18 and 70 years old with a cervical HPV16 infection that either progressed to CIN3+ or cleared (not recorded which).

As for this clone: The read finishes 3 residues shy of the CDR3 end, and the germline J gene is used to complete it. The J gene is TRBJ2-1, the V gene TRBV11-2; tentatively, D is TRBD2 (5 bases). The CDR3 has 14 amino acids. Germline V gene lookup returns CDR1 SGHAT and CDR2 FQNNGV. The V end was cut by 4 bases, the J end by 7 bases, with 14 bases between. CDR3 DNA, as far as it was read: TGTGCCAGCAGCTCGGGGTGGCTAGGGAATGAG. Its translation: CASSSGWLGNE. From start to end, the CDR3 is CASSSGWLGNEQFF.

As regards this clone: From the germline J gene comes the end of the CDR3, since the read stops 3 residues before it. The gene calls are TRBV7-2 and TRBJ2-1, with a tentative D call TRBD1 (5 bases). Per the germline V gene, CDR1 is SGHTA and CDR2 is FQGNSA. Between the trimmed V and J ends, which lost 2 bases and 9 bases, there was a span of 8 bases. The CDR3 has 12 residues. The sequenced CDR3 bases are TGTGCCAGCAGCTTAAGGGGCGGTGAG. Amino acid sequence: CASSLRGGE. The whole CDR3 region reads CASSLRGGEQFF.

With respect to this clone: The read falls 3 residues short of the CDR3 end, and the missing part is taken from the germline J gene. This chain connects TRBV28 to TRBJ2-7; D is ambiguous. The CDR3 loop spans 15 amino acids. Germline assignment: CDR1 MDHEN and CDR2 SYDVKM. V was trimmed by 2 bases and J by 2 bases, leaving 13 bases between them. The CDR3 sequence: CASSLIQGLAYEQYF. The part of the CDR3 DNA that was read is TGTGCCAGCAGTTTAATTCAAGGGTTGGCCTACGAG.

Details on this clone: Coverage ceases 3 residues before the CDR3 finishes, and the germline J gene fills in the end. This chain connects TRBV5-6 to TRBJ1-2, with a possible D match to TRBD1 (6 bases). The CDR3 is 14 amino acids. Trimming left V 3 bases short and J 2 bases short, with 11 bases between. Germline V lookup: CDR1 SGHDT, CDR2 YYEEEE. The DNA read from the CDR3 is TGTGCCAGCAGCTCCGGACAGCCAAACTATGGC. It encodes CASSSGQPNYG. The CDR3 in full is CASSSGQPNYGYTF.

The sequenced part of the CDR3 DNA is TGTGCCAGCAGTGTTGGACTAGCGGCCACAGATACG. Protein: CASSVGLAATDT. The CDR3 in full is CASSVGLAATDTQYF. This chain links TRBV6-1 with TRBJ2-3; 10 bases fit TRBD2. Read data end 3 residues before the CDR3 end; the end is taken from the germline J gene. The CDR3 loop spans 15 amino acids. Germline V gene data show CDR1 as MNHNS and CDR2 as SASEGT. The V and J ends lost 4 bases and 2 bases, in that order; junction bases with no gene match: 3.

In the case of this clone: The CDR3 end lies 3 residues beyond the end of the read and is filled in from the germline J gene. The rearrangement joins TRBV12-3 or TRBV12-4 to TRBJ2-3; 9 nucleotides line up with TRBD1. The CDR3 covers 13 residues. The CDR3 bases that were read are TGTGCCAGCAGGACAGGGGGAGAGGAGACG. This codes for CASRTGGEET. The full CDR3 protein reads CASRTGGEETQYF.

Concerning this clone: The CDR3 end falls 3 residues outside the read, so it is completed with the germline J gene. The chain links TRBV10-3 to TRBJ1-1; D may be TRBD1 (5 bases). This CDR3 is 15 amino acids long. V lost 0 bases and J lost 1, with 9 bases in between. Germline V gene lookup returns CDR1 ENHRY and CDR2 SYGVKD. The covered CDR3 bases are TGTGCCATCAGTGAGTCGTCCCAGGGGAACACTGAA. It yields the protein CAISESSQGNTE. In full, the CDR3 reads CAISESSQGNTEAFF.

Worth noting for this clone: The CDR3 is cut off 3 residues early in the read; its end comes from the germline J gene. This chain uses TRBV6-2 or TRBV6-3 with TRBJ2-3, with D maybe TRBD2 (6 bases). CDR1 and CDR2 (germline): MNHEY, SVGEGT. This CDR3 contains 14 residues. Trimming stripped 6 bases from V and 0 bases from J, with 10 bases between. The covered CDR3 bases are TGTGCCAGCAGGAGGACTATTAGCACAGATACG. It is translated as CASRRTISTDT. In full, the CDR3 is CASRRTISTDTQYF.

The part of the CDR3 DNA that was read is TGCAGTGCTAGAGCCTCTAGGGGGCCTAGCACAGATACG. Amino acid sequence: CSARASRGPSTDT. In full, the CDR3 reads CSARASRGPSTDTQYF. The chain carries TRBV20-1 and TRBJ2-3; 7 bases map to TRBD1. The missing CDR3 end, 3 residues past where the read stops, is filled in from the germline J gene. The CDR3 is 16 residues long. The germline CDR1 and CDR2 sequences are DFQATT and SNEGSKA (reference sequence). V trimming: 1 base; J trimming: 0 bases; junction bases outside the gene matches: 7.

On this clone: Read data end 3 residues before the CDR3 end; the end is taken from the germline J gene. V is TRBV27 and J is TRBJ2-7; tentative D call: TRBD2 (6 bases). V gave up 0 bases and J gave up 4 bases, with 7 bases separating them. The CDR3 covers 13 residues. CDR1 and CDR2 (germline): MNHEY, SMNVEV (reference sequence). The CDR3 loop is CASSLSAGYEQYF. CDR3 DNA, as far as it was read: TGTGCCAGCAGTTTATCGGCGGGATACGAG.

On this clone itself: The read halts 3 residues ahead of the CDR3 end, with the missing end drawn from the germline J gene. The V gene is TRBV7-6, the J gene TRBJ2-3; the D gene is possibly TRBD1 (6 bases). There are 15 residues in the CDR3. The V end was cut by 6 bases, the J end by 2 bases, with 15 bases between. Per germline, CDR1 SGHVS and CDR2 FNYEAQ. The part of the CDR3 DNA that was read is TGTGCCAGCAGTCAATCGGACAGATCCACAGATACG. Amino acid sequence: CASSQSDRSTDT. In full, the CDR3 reads CASSQSDRSTDTQYF. Together with reference TRBV7-6 and TRBJ2-3, the CDR3 gives the full variable domain: GAGVSQSPRYKVTKRGQDVALRCDPISGHVSLYWYRQALGQGPEFLTYFNYEAQQDKSGLPNDRFSAERPEGSISTLTIQRTEQRDSAMYRCASSQSDRSTDTQYFGPGTRLTVL.

Worth noting for this clone: The read stops 3 residues short of the end of the CDR3; the missing end is completed from the germline J gene. Other nucleotide sequences from this sample produce the same CDR3. J is TRBJ1-3 and V is TRBV7-2; D might be TRBD1 (5 bases). The length of the CDR3 is 14 residues. Trimming removed 5 bases from V and 6 bases from J, with 14 bases in between. CDR1 is SGHTA and CDR2 is FQGNSA in the germline V gene. CDR3 DNA (partial): TGTGCCAGCAGCCCCTCGGGAGGGGAAAACACC. As protein: CASSPSGGENT. In full, the CDR3 reads CASSPSGGENTIYF.

A word on this clone: Read data end 3 residues before the CDR3 end; the end is taken from the germline J gene. V gene TRBV2 combines with J gene TRBJ2-2, with D maybe TRBD1 (6 bases). The CDR3 runs to 13 residues. The germline V gene encodes CDR1 SNHLY and CDR2 FYNNEI. V was shortened by 2 bases and J by 5 bases, with 6 bases between the two germline ends. The sequenced CDR3 bases are TGTGCCAGCAGTGAAACAGGGACCGGGGAG. This gives the protein CASSETGTGE. The full-length CDR3 reads as CASSETGTGELFF.

On this clone: The read stops 3 residues short of the end of the CDR3; the missing end is completed from the germline J gene. The genes are TRBV12-3 or TRBV12-4 and TRBJ1-1; a possible D gene is TRBD1 (6 bases). The CDR3 loop spans 13 amino acids. The V and J ends lost 8 bases and 0 bases respectively, with 10 bases between them. CDR3: CASGDTLNTEAFF. Incomplete CDR3 DNA: TGTGCCAGCGGGGACACTTTGAACACTGAA.

About this clone: The read is 3 residues too short to cover the CDR3 end, so that end is filled in from the germline J gene. The rearrangement uses TRBV5-5 and TRBJ2-7, with D possibly matching TRBD1 (5 bases). Looked up from germline, CDR1 is SGHKS and CDR2 is YYEKEE (reference sequence). Deletions cut 2 bases from V and 0 bases from J, with 9 bases between. The CDR3 extends over 14 amino acids. The CDR3 region is CASSFHRSSYEQYF. The part of the CDR3 DNA that was read is TGTGCCAGCAGCTTCCACAGGAGCTCCTACGAG.

To note about this clone: At one boundary the junction diverges from the germline segment, which might be a read error. The read ends 3 residues early relative to the CDR3; the germline J gene fills the gap. The V gene is TRBV7-7, the J gene TRBJ1-2, with TRBD1 identical over 9 bases. CDR1 is SSHAT, CDR2 FNYEAQ, per germline (reference sequence). This CDR3 has 16 residues. The CDR3: CASSLDRDREYEFYTF. CDR3 DNA, as far as it was read: TGTGCTAGCAGCTTAGACCGGGACAGGGAATATGAATTC. Combining the CDR3 with reference TRBV7-7 and TRBJ1-2 gives the whole variable domain GAGVSQSPRYKVTKRGQDVTLRCDPISSHATLYWYQQALGQGPEFLTYFNYEAQPDKSGLPSDRFSAERPEGSISTLTIQRTEQRDSAMYRCASSLDRDREYEFYTFGSGTRLTVV.

Concerning this clone itself: The read terminates 3 residues before the CDR3 end, so the remaining end is supplied by the germline J gene. The chain couples TRBV5-1 to TRBJ1-3, with D uncertain. The germline gives CDR1 SGHRS, CDR2 YFSETQ. With 0 bases removed from V and 0 bases from J, the gap between germline ends came to 7 bases. The CDR3 covers 15 residues. The CDR3 protein is CASSLEAGSGNTIYF. The part of the CDR3 DNA that was read is TGCGCCAGCAGCTTGGAGGCAGGCTCTGGAAACACC. Variable domain in full (rest from reference TRBV5-1 and TRBJ1-3): KAGVTQTPRYLIKTRGQQVTLSCSPISGHRSVSWYQQTPGQGLQFLFEYFSETQRNKGNFPGRFSGRQFSNSRSEMNVSTLELGDSALYLCASSLEAGSGNTIYFGEGSWLTVV.

About this clone itself: The CDR3 end is not reached by the read, which stops 3 residues before it; the germline J gene fills it in. The chain couples TRBV5-4 to TRBJ2-3; 11 bases are a match to TRBD2. CDR1 is SGHNT and CDR2 is YYREEE in the germline V gene (reference sequence). CDR3 size: 16 residues. Here the CDR3 reads CASSLVSGGARETQYF. The DNA read from the CDR3 is TGTGCCAGCAGCTTGGTTAGCGGGGGGGCCAGGGAGACG.

For this clone: The CDR3 end is not reached by the read, which stops 3 residues before it; the germline J gene fills it in. The J gene is TRBJ2-6, the V gene TRBV18, with 10 bases that match TRBD2. Trimming cost V 3 bases and J 2 bases; bases outside gene matches: 4. The germline gives CDR1 KGHSH, CDR2 LQKENI. This CDR3 contains 17 residues. CDR3 DNA, as far as it was read: TGTGCCAGCTCACCGGCTAGCGGGAGAACTGGGGCCAACGTC. Translating gives CASSPASGRTGANV. The complete CDR3 sequence is CASSPASGRTGANVLTF. The complete variable domain, with remaining parts taken from reference TRBV18 and TRBJ2-6, reads NAGVMQNPRHLVRRRGQEARLRCSPMKGHSHVYWYRQLPEEGLKFMVYLQKENIIDESGMPKERFSAEFPKEGPSILRIQQVVRGDSAAYFCASSPASGRTGANVLTFGAGSRLTVL.

As regards this clone: The read ends 3 residues before the CDR3 terminus; that terminus is restored from the germline J gene. This chain links TRBV18 with TRBJ2-1; D perhaps matches TRBD1 (6 bases). V was pared by 0 bases and J by 4 bases, with 10 bases between. CDR1 is KGHSH, CDR2 LQKENI, per germline. CDR3 size: 15 residues. The CDR3 sequence: CASSPPGAAYNEQFF. The sequenced CDR3 bases are TGTGCCAGCTCACCACCGGGGGCGGCGTACAATGAG. Looking up the rest from reference TRBV18 and TRBJ2-1 gives the full variable domain: NAGVMQNPRHLVRRRGQEARLRCSPMKGHSHVYWYRQLPEEGLKFMVYLQKENIIDESGMPKERFSAEFPKEGPSILRIQQVVRGDSAAYFCASSPPGAAYNEQFFGPGTRLTVL.